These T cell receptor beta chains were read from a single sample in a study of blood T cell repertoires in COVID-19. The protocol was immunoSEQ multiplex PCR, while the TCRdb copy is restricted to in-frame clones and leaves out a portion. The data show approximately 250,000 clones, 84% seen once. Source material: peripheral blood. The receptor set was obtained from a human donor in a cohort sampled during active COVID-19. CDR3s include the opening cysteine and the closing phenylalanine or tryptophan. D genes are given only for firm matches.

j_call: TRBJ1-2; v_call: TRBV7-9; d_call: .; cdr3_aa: CAGGGVLANYGYTF
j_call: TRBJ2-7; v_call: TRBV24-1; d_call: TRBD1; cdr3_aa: CATSGGQGAFFGQYF
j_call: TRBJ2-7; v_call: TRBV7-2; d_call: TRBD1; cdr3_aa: CASSLSGGYEQYF
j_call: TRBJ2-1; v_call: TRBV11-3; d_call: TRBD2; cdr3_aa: CASSLEGGGWGEQFF
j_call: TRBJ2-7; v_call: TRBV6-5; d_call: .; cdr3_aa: CASSSPGWAYEQYF
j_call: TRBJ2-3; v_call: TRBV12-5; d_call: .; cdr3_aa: CASAPHPADTQYF
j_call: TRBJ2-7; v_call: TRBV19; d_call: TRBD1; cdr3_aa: CASSMGTGRVYEQYF
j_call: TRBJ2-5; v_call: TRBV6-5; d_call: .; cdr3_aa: CASRGAGETQYF
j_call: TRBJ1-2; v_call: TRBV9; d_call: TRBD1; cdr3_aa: CASSPRQGGDGYTF
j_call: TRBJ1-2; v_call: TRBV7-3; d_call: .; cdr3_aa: CASSPRRGNGYTF
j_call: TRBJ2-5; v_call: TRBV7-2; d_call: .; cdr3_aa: CASSGGVGETQYF
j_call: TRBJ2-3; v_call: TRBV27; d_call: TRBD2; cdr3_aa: CASSFFWREGGTDTQYF
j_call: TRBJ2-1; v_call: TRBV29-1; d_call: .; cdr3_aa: CSVEDGRVGSYNEQFF
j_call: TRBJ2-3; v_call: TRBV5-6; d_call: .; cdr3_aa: CASSYRTVDKDTQYF
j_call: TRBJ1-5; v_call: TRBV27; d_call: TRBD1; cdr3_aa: CASQTLQGAWGHQPQHF
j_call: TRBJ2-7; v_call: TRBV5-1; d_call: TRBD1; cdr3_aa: CASSLVLGGGSYEQYF
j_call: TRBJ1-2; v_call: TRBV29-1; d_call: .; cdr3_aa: CSVGGSGIGYTF
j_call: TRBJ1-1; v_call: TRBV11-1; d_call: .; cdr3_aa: CASSLAGGIAEAFF
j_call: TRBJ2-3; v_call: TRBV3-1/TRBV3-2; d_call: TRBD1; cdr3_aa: CASSQSDRRSTDTQYF
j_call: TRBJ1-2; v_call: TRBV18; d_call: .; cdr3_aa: CASSPGEEGYTF
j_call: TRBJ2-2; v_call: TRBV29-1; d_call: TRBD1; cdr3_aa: CSVAWTGNTGELFF
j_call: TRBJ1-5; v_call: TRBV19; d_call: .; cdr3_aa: CASSIGGGGTQPQHF
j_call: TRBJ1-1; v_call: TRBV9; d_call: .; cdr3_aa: CASSAGHMNTEAFF
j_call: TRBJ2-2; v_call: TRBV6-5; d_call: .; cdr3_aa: CATSFQGGHTGELFF
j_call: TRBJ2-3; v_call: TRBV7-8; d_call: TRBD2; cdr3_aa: CASSSRPGAGDTQYF
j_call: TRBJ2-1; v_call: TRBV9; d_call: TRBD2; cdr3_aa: CASSVAAGGENEQFF
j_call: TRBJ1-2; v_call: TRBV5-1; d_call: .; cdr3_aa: CASSLTGQGYTF
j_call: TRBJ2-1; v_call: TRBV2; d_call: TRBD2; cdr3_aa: CASSEIGAGGPDEQFF
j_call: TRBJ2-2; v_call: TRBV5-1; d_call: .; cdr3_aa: CASSLAGGHGTGELFF
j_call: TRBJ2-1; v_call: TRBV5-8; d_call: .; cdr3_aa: CASSLANEQFF
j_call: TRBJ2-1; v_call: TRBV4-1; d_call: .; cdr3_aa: CASSQVRGNNEQFF
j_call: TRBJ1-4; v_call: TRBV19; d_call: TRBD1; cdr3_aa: CASSIATGTAATNEKLFF
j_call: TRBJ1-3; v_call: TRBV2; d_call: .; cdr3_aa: CASSEAWLGNTIYF
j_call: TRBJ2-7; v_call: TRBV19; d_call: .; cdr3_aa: CATSKAGRAEQYF
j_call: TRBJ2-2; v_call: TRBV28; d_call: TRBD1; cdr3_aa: CASSYQGQGPTGELFF
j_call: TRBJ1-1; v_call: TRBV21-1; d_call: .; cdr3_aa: CASRRQGVNTEAFF
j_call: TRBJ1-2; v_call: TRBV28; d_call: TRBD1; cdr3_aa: CASSLWDRGPQGYTF
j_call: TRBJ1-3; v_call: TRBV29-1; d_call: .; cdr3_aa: CSVRDNKDNTIYF
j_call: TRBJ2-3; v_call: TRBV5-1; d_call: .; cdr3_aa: CASSQRAGNAGTQYF
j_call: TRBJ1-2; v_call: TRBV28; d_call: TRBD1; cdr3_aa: CASSLTGGPPRDYGYTF
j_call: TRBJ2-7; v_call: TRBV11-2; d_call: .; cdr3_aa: CASSSGLTFGEQYF
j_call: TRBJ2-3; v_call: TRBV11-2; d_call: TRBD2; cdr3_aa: CASSLSGGSSTDTQYF
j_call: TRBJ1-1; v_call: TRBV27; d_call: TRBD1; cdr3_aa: CASRVLTGARTEAFF
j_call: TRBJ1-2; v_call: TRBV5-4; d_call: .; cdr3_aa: CASSLAPRRLEDGYTF
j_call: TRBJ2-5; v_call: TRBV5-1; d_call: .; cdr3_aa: CASTKIGLAEETQYF
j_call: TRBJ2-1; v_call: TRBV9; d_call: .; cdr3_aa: CASTPGSGVVHEQFF
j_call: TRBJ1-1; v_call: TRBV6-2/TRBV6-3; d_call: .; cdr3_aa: CASSYRDKTFF
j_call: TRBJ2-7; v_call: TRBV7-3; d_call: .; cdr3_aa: CASSLVGGTYEQYF
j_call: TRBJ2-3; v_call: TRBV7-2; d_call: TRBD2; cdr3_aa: CASSLVGTTFTDTQYF
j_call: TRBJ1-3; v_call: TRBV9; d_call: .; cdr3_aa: CASSHGRGQSGNTIYF
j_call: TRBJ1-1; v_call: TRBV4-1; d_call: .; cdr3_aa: CASSHPTDSSNTEAFF
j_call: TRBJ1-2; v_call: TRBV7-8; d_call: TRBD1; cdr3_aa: CASSLALGGDGYTF
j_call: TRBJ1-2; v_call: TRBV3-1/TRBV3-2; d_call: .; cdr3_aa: CASSPGQTGGYTF
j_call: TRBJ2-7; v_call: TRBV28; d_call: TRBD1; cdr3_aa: CASTRTGVWYEQYF
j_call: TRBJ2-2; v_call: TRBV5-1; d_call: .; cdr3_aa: CASSFTRNTGELFF
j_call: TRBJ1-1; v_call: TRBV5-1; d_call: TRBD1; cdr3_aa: CASSLRGQGAEAFF
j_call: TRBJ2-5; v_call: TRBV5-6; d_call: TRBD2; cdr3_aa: CASSNVRGGTQYF
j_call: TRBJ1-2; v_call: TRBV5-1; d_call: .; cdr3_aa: CASSFGGTGGGGYTF
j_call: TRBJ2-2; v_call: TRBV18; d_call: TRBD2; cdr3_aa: CASSPLASGNTNTGELFF